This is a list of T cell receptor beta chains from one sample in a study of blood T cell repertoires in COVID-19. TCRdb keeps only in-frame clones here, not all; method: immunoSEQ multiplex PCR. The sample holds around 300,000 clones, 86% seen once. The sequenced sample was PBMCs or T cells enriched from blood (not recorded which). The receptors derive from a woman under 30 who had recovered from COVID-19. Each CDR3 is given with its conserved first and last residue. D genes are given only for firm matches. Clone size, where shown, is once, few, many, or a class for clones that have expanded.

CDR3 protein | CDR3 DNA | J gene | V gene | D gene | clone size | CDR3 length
CASSQGLSTDTQYF | TGCGCCAGCAGCCAAGGGCTTAGCACAGATACGCAGTATTTT | TRBJ2-3 | TRBV4-3 | - | - | 14
CASSLQGGTYGYTF | TGTGCCAGCAGCTTACAAGGAGGGACCTATGGCTACACCTTC | TRBJ1-2 | TRBV11-1 | - | - | 14
CASSHQDFRTDTQYF | TGTGCCAGCAGCCATCAGGACTTCCGCACAGATACGCAGTATTTT | TRBJ2-3 | TRBV5-4 | - | - | 15
CASSHPSGSSPYEQYF | TGTGCCAGCAGCCACCCTAGCGGGAGCTCCCCCTACGAGCAGTACTTC | TRBJ2-7 | TRBV5-4 | TRBD2 | - | 16
CASSTGLAGYGELFF | TGTGCCAGCAGCACGGGACTAGCGGGGTACGGGGAGCTGTTTTTT | TRBJ2-2 | TRBV7-9 | TRBD2 | - | 15
CASSTGQGFVYGYTF | TGTGCCAGCAGTACGGGACAGGGTTTTGTATATGGCTACACCTTC | TRBJ1-2 | TRBV28 | TRBD1 | - | 15
CASSIETGGTTDTQYF | TGTGCCAGTAGTATAGAGACAGGGGGAACCACAGATACGCAGTATTTT | TRBJ2-3 | TRBV19 | TRBD1 | - | 16
CASSRGPGGGSPLHF | TGTGCCAGCAGCCGGGGGCCGGGAGGGGGGTCACCCCTCCACTTT | TRBJ1-6 | TRBV5-4 | - | - | 15
CASSPQKGDDNEQFF | TGTGCCAGCAGCCCTCAAAAGGGGGACGACAATGAGCAGTTCTTC | TRBJ2-1 | TRBV7-7 | - | - | 15
CASSLWRQARNQPQHF | TGTGCCAGCAGCTTGTGGAGACAGGCGAGGAATCAGCCCCAGCATTTT | TRBJ1-5 | TRBV5-6 | - | - | 16
CASSPTTTGISYNEQFF | TGTGCCAGCAGTCCAACTACTACCGGGATCTCCTACAATGAGCAGTTCTTC | TRBJ2-1 | TRBV28 | - | - | 17
CASSQPRERSDTQYF | TGTGCCAGTAGTCAGCCGCGGGAGAGGTCAGATACGCAGTATTTT | TRBJ2-3 | TRBV19 | TRBD2 | - | 15
CASSYSEAREQFF | TGTGCCAGCAGTTACTCGGAGGCCCGGGAGCAGTTCTTC | TRBJ2-1 | TRBV6-2/TRBV6-3 | - | - | 13
CACQRQGGHEQFF | TGTGCCTGCCAGCGGCAGGGAGGCCATGAGCAGTTCTTC | TRBJ2-1 | TRBV27 | - | - | 13
CASNRQGTNYGYTF | TGTGCCAGTAACAGACAGGGGACTAACTATGGCTACACCTTC | TRBJ1-2 | TRBV19 | TRBD1 | - | 14
CASTYRGGELFF | TGTGCCAGCACATATAGGGGGGGGGAGCTGTTTTTT | TRBJ2-2 | TRBV6-5 | - | - | 12
CASSYVSRGRRFSYNEQFF | TGTGCCAGCAGTTACGTCTCCAGGGGGCGCCGATTCTCCTACAATGAGCAGTTCTTC | TRBJ2-1 | TRBV6-2/TRBV6-3 | TRBD1 | - | 19
CASTGTGGGNTEAFF | TGTGCCAGCACCGGGACAGGGGGTGGAAACACTGAAGCTTTCTTT | TRBJ1-1 | TRBV7-2 | TRBD1 | - | 15
CASSLVGSGPQTQYF | TGCGCCAGCAGCCTCGTGGGGAGCGGGCCCCAGACCCAGTACTTC | TRBJ2-5 | TRBV4-1 | - | - | 15
CASSRTGPYEQYF | TGTGCCAGCAGCCGGACAGGTCCCTACGAGCAGTACTTC | TRBJ2-7 | TRBV14 | TRBD1 | - | 13
CASSFSFVPVTSTDTQYF | TGTGCCAGCAGCTTTTCTTTTGTCCCTGTCACAAGCACAGATACGCAGTATTTT | TRBJ2-3 | TRBV7-8 | - | - | 18
CAISVSGAGAGAEQFF | TGTGCCATCAGTGTATCGGGAGCGGGAGCCGGTGCTGAGCAGTTCTTC | TRBJ2-1 | TRBV10-3 | TRBD2 | - | 16
CASSLGTSGTYEQYF | TGTGCCAGCAGCTTGGGTACTAGCGGCACCTACGAGCAGTACTTC | TRBJ2-7 | TRBV5-4 | TRBD2 | - | 15
CASSLTFTSGVETQYF | TGCGCCAGCAGCCTCACCTTCACTAGCGGGGTGGAGACCCAGTACTTC | TRBJ2-5 | TRBV5-1 | TRBD2 | - | 16
CASSTSGGVNEQFF | TGTGCCAGCAGCACAAGCGGGGGGGTCAATGAGCAGTTCTTC | TRBJ2-1 | TRBV7-2 | TRBD2 | - | 14
CASSQGTGPSYEQYF | TGTGCCAGCAGCCAAGGAACAGGTCCCTCCTACGAGCAGTACTTC | TRBJ2-7 | TRBV3-1/TRBV3-2 | - | - | 15
CAWTGTGGSYNSPLHF | TGTGCCTGGACCGGGACAGGGGGGTCCTATAATTCACCCCTCCACTTT | TRBJ1-6 | TRBV30 | TRBD1 | - | 16
CASSVGGLGSYEQYF | TGTGCCAGCAGCGTCGGGGGGCTCGGCTCCTACGAGCAGTACTTC | TRBJ2-7 | TRBV2 | - | - | 15
CASSQEVSVASTDTQYF | TGTGCCAGCAGCCAAGAGGTGTCCGTGGCGAGCACAGATACGCAGTATTTT | TRBJ2-3 | TRBV11-3 | - | - | 17
CASSETRGNEQFF | TGTGCCAGCAGTGAGACTAGAGGCAATGAGCAGTTCTTC | TRBJ2-1 | TRBV2 | - | once | 13
CASSHRGYSSYEQYF | TGTGCCAGCAGCCACAGGGGATACAGCTCCTACGAGCAGTACTTC | TRBJ2-7 | TRBV2 | TRBD1 | - | 15
CASSYPDQPQHF | TGTGCCAGCAGTTACCCAGATCAGCCCCAGCATTTT | TRBJ1-5 | TRBV6-2/TRBV6-3 | - | - | 12
CASSLGRLAGGSYNEQFF | TGTGCCAGCAGCTTAGGGCGGCTAGCGGGAGGATCCTACAATGAGCAGTTCTTC | TRBJ2-1 | TRBV7-2 | TRBD2 | - | 18
CASSLVAPNTEAFF | TGTGCCAGCAGCTTAGTAGCCCCGAACACTGAAGCTTTCTTT | TRBJ1-1 | TRBV7-8 | - | once | 14